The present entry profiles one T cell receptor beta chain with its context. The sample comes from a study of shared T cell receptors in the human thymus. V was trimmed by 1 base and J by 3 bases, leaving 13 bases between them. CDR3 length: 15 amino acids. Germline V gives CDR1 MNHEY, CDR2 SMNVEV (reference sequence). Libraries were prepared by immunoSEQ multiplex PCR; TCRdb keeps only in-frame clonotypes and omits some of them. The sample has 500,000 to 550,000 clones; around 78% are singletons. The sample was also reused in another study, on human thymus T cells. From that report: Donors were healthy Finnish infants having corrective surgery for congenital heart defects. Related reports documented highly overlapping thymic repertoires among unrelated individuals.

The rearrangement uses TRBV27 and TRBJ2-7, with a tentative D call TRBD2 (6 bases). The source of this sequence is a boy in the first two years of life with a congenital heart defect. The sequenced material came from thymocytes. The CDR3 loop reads CASSLLGAGIYEQYF. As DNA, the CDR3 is TGTGCCAGCAGTTTATTAGGCGCGGGGATCTACGAGCAGTACTTC.